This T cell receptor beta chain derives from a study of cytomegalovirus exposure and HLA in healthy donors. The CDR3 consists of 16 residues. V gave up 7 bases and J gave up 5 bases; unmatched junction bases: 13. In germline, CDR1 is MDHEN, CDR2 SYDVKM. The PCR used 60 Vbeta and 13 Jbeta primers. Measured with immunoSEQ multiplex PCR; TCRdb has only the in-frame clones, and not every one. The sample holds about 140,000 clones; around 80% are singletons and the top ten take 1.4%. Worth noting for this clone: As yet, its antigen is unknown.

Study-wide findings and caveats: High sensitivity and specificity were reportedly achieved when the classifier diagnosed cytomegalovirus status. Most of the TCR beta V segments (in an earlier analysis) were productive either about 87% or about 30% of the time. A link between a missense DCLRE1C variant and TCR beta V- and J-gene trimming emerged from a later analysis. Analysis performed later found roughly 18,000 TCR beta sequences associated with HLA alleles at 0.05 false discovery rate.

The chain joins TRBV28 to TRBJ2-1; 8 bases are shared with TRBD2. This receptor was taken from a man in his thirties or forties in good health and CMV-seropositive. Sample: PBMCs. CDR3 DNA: TGTGCCAGCATTGATCGCGTACCGGGACTAGACAATGAGCAGTTCTTC. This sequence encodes CASIDRVPGLDNEQFF.